This T cell receptor (beta chain) was sequenced during a study of beta chain features in type 1 diabetes. Study-level results: The study found fewer insertions and more deletions at VDJ junctions in type 1 diabetes patients.

On this clone itself: The antigen remains unidentified.

The CDR3 spans 19 residues. Trimming took off 0 bases at V and 2 bases at J, with 19 bases between the two ends. CDR1 and CDR2 (germline): LGHNA, YSLEER. As every portion of the isolated RNA was reverse transcribed, the sequencing read expressed TCRB transcripts. The table came from immunoSEQ multiplex PCR; TCRdb's copy has only in-frame clones and leaves some out. The sample shows about 150,000 clones, around 10% of them seen only once. V and J are TRBV4-3 and TRBJ2-2; D might be TRBD1 or TRBD2, each matching 6 bases. The specimen was central memory CD4+ T cells from blood. The sequence came from a man younger than 30 in good health. CDR3 bases: TGCGCCAGCAGCCAAGAAGCCCAGGGGAGGAGGTTAAACACCGGGGAGCTGTTTTTT. Translation gives CASSQEAQGRRLNTGELFF.